This T cell receptor beta chain was found in a study of cytomegalovirus exposure and HLA in healthy donors. General study points: A list of around 150 TCR beta chains associated with cytomegalovirus was given.

Both 60 Vbeta primers and 13 Jbeta primers went into the PCR. The data were produced by immunoSEQ multiplex PCR, yet TCRdb's version contains in-frame clones alone and is incomplete. Here the sample spans some 270,000 clones, roughly 91% being singletons. This CDR3 region has 14 residues. The V gene's germline CDR1 is SEHNR and CDR2 FQNEAQ (reference sequence). V shed 7 bases and J 1 base; nucleotides not matched to a gene: 1. Concerning this clone: Its antigen is not identified.

The sequenced sample consisted of PBMCs. This chain uses TRBV7-9 with TRBJ2-2, with TRBD2 matching over 9 bases. The receptor was derived from a girl aged 2-9 years in good health and CMV-seronegative. The CDR3 here is CASTTSGNTGELFF. The DNA of the CDR3 is TGTGCCAGCACGACTAGCGGGAACACCGGGGAGCTGTTTTTT.